The subject of this entry is one T cell receptor (beta chain). The sample originates from a study of blood T cell repertoires in COVID-19. Study-wide context: Collection of acute and convalescent COVID-19 samples took place in the United States, Italy and Spain.

This CDR3 spans 16 amino acids. Trimming took 4 bases from V and 5 from J; bases not matched to a gene: 7. Germline lookup yields CDR1 MNHEY and CDR2 SVGEGT. The assay was immunoSEQ multiplex PCR, and TCRdb's table has in-frame clones only and misses some. The sample has more than 50,000 clones, about 80% seen once; the top ten hold 9% to 10%. Sequenced material: peripheral blood. This TCR derives from a human donor in a cohort sampled during active COVID-19. V and J are TRBV6-2 or TRBV6-3 and TRBJ2-2; the match to TRBD1 covers 10 bases. CDR3 in DNA: TGTGCCAGCAGTTTCGCAGGACAGGGGGTTACCGGGGAGCTGTTTTTT. Protein: CASSFAGQGVTGELFF.